A single sample is the source of the 21 T cell receptor beta chains below, sequenced in a study of T cell responses to AZD1222 COVID-19 vaccine. Method: immunoSEQ multiplex PCR; TCRdb's copy keeps in-frame clones and lacks some. The sample includes some 150,000 clones, 85% to 95% of them seen just once. The source was peripheral blood, collected on day 0 of AZD1222 vaccination. These receptors were collected from an adult in good health.

CDR3 loop: CASRDRVSYEQYF. The DNA for the CDR3 is TGTGCCAGCAGGGACAGGGTTAGCTACGAGCAGTACTTC. The V gene is TRBV5-5, the J gene TRBJ2-7; 8 positions match TRBD1. With 5 bases clipped from V and 3 bases from J, the junction kept 4 bases outside the gene matches. Germline values: CDR1 SGHKS, CDR2 YYEKEE (reference sequence). The CDR3 runs 13 residues.

The chain is built from TRBV3-1 (or the pseudogene TRBV3-2) and TRBJ2-3, with no clear D. Trimming pared 8 bases from V and 4 bases from J, leaving 13 bases between. Germline V gene data show CDR1 as LGHDT and CDR2 as YNNKEL (reference sequence). The CDR3 contains 13 residues. DNA for the CDR3: TGTGCCAGCGCTCAAGGACGATCAGATACGCAGTATTTT. It encodes CASAQGRSDTQYF.

The chain is built from TRBV5-1 and TRBJ1-1; 9 bases are shared with TRBD1. The CDR3 totals 13 residues. Losses at the gene ends were 2 bases for V and 11 bases for J; bases not matched to a gene: 7. In germline, CDR1 is SGHRS, CDR2 YFSETQ. DNA for the CDR3: TGCGCCAGCAGCTTCCGAGACAGGGGGGATGCTTTCTTT. As protein: CASSFRDRGDAFF.

This chain uses TRBV7-2 with TRBJ2-5, with D possibly matching TRBD2 (7 bases). CDR3 length: 15 residues. Germline values: CDR1 SGHTA, CDR2 FQGNSA. The ends were cut back, 1 base at V and 5 bases at J, with 14 bases in the middle. This CDR3 is CASSLGGGRAETQYF. CDR3 DNA: TGTGCCAGCAGCTTAGGGGGGGGCCGGGCTGAGACCCAGTACTTC.

This rearrangement joins TRBV2 to TRBJ2-7; the D is unclear. CDR1 and CDR2 (germline): SNHLY, FYNNEI. Trimming pared 6 bases from V and 1 base from J, leaving 7 bases between. This CDR3 region has 12 residues. The CDR3 sequence: CASRGRSYEQYF. The CDR3, as DNA: TGTGCCAGCAGGGGAAGGTCCTACGAGCAGTACTTC.

The chain couples TRBV6-5 to TRBJ1-1; D not certain. Trimming pared 0 bases from V and 0 bases from J, leaving 8 bases between. The CDR3 consists of 15 residues. Germline V lookup: CDR1 MNHEY, CDR2 SVGAGI. The CDR3 nucleotides read TGTGCCAGCAGTTACTCTGAGACAATGAACACTGAAGCTTTCTTT. This encodes CASSYSETMNTEAFF.

This chain connects TRBV5-6 to TRBJ1-2; 12 bases are shared with TRBD1. The CDR3 extends over 15 amino acids. The trim removed 3 bases at V and 6 bases at J, leaving 6 bases unmatched. Per germline, CDR1 SGHDT and CDR2 YYEEEE. Here the CDR3 DNA reads TGTGCCAGCAGCTGGGGGACAGGGGGCGCTAATGGCTACACCTTC. As protein: CASSWGTGGANGYTF.

The chain carries TRBV3-1 (or the pseudogene TRBV3-2) and TRBJ1-3; unclear D gene. The ends were cut back, 2 bases at V and 0 bases at J, with 11 bases in the middle. This CDR3 comprises 16 residues. Germline assignment: CDR1 LGHDT and CDR2 YNNKEL (reference sequence). The CDR3 spells CASSQRAANSGNTIYF. Written as DNA, the CDR3 is TGTGCCAGCAGCCAACGGGCGGCCAACTCTGGAAACACCATATATTTT.

The V and J genes are TRBV9 and TRBJ2-2; maybe TRBD2 (6 bases). This CDR3 has 16 residues. Germline-derived CDR1 and CDR2 are SGDLS and YYNGEE. V was shortened by 0 bases and J by 1 base, with 10 bases between the two germline ends. This CDR3 reads CASSVGLARNTGELFF. CDR3 coding DNA: TGTGCCAGCAGCGTAGGGCTAGCGCGGAACACCGGGGAGCTGTTTTTT.

The CDR3, as DNA: TGTGCCAGCAGTTACTCAGATGGGAAGAACTATGGCTACACCTTC. Protein product: CASSYSDGKNYGYTF. The rearrangement links TRBV6-6 to TRBJ1-2, with D unclear. Trimming took 0 bases from V and 2 from J, leaving 10 bases between them. The germline V gene has CDR1 MNHNY and CDR2 SVGAGI (reference sequence). CDR3 length equals 15 residues.

The chain joins TRBV5-4 to TRBJ1-1, with D perhaps TRBD1 (5 bases). The CDR3 has 15 residues. Germline assignment: CDR1 SGHNT and CDR2 YYREEE (reference sequence). V dropped 3 bases and J dropped 0 bases, with 12 bases sitting between them. The CDR3 spells CASSSLGVLNTEAFF. CDR3 DNA sequence: TGTGCCAGCAGCTCGCTGGGGGTCTTGAACACTGAAGCTTTCTTT.

The rearrangement joins TRBV11-2 to TRBJ2-3; the D is unclear. CDR3 size: 13 residues. Germline V CDR1 and CDR2: SGHAT, FQNNGV. V lost 3 bases and J lost 4, with 8 bases in between. The CDR3 DNA follows: TGTGCCAGCAGCTTCAGGTGGTCAGATACGCAGTATTTT. Translated, it gives CASSFRWSDTQYF. Full variable domain (outside the CDR3, taken from reference TRBV11-2 and TRBJ2-3): EAGVAQSPRYKIIEKRQSVAFWCNPISGHATLYWYQQILGQGPKLLIQFQNNGVVDDSQLPKDRFSAERLKGVDSTLKIQPAKLEDSAVYLCASSFRWSDTQYFGPGTRLTVL.

This rearrangement joins TRBV19 to TRBJ1-4; maybe TRBD1 (5 bases). V was clipped by 5 bases and J by 8 bases, with 15 bases between them. The V gene's germline CDR1 is LNHDA and CDR2 SQIVND (reference sequence). This CDR3 is built from 14 residues. CDR3 in DNA: TGTGCCAGTAGTCACCTCAGCGGGGACGAAAAACTGTTTTTT. This codes for CASSHLSGDEKLFF.

The chain joins TRBV18 to TRBJ2-2, with no clear D. The CDR3 consists of 14 residues. Germline CDR1 KGHSH, CDR2 LQKENI. The V end lost 4 bases, the J end lost 1 base, and 7 bases lay between the germline ends. The CDR3 loop is CASSQYKNTGELFF. CDR3 bases: TGTGCCAGCTCACAGTACAAGAACACCGGGGAGCTGTTTTTT.

The gene calls are TRBV5-1 and TRBJ2-5; the match to TRBD1 covers 7 bases. The V and J ends lost 2 bases and 3 bases, in that order; junction bases with no gene match: 7. Germline-derived CDR1 and CDR2 are SGHRS and YFSETQ. This CDR3 comprises 15 residues. The DNA for the CDR3 is TGCGCCAGCAGCTTACAGGGGTCTACGGAAGAGACCCAGTACTTC. This codes for CASSLQGSTEETQYF.

The chain recombines TRBV21-1 with TRBJ2-2; no DNA check was done on the table's D call, TRBD2. TRBV21-1 is given as a pseudogene. The CDR3 is 16 residues long. CDR3: CASGSRERENTGELFF. The CDR3 nucleotides read TGTGCCAGCGGTTCTAGGGAGCGGGAGAACACCGGGGAGCTGTTTTTT.

This rearrangement joins TRBV5-1 to TRBJ1-6; the D is unclear. The germline CDR1 and CDR2 sequences are SGHRS and YFSETQ. This CDR3 is built from 15 residues. With 0 bases removed from V and 8 bases from J, the gap between germline ends came to 12 bases. CDR3 region: CASSLGVGSDSPLHF. CDR3 nucleotide sequence: TGCGCCAGCAGCTTGGGCGTTGGCAGCGATTCACCCCTCCACTTT.

V usage is TRBV19 and J usage is TRBJ1-4; D might be TRBD1 (5 bases). Trimming took off 2 bases at V and 8 bases at J, with 9 bases between the two ends. CDR3 length equals 13 residues. In germline, CDR1 is LNHDA, CDR2 SQIVND (reference sequence). This CDR3 reads CASSIQTDEKLFF. Here the CDR3 DNA reads TGTGCCAGTAGTATACAGACAGACGAAAAACTGTTTTTT.

The rearrangement uses TRBV27 and TRBJ2-7, with a possible D match to TRBD1 (6 bases). Germline CDR1 reads MNHEY; CDR2 reads SMNVEV (reference sequence). V gave up 3 bases and J gave up 3 bases, with 12 bases separating them. The CDR3 sequence is 14 residues long. CDR3 DNA: TGTGCCAGCAGTTTGGGGGCCCGGGGCTACGAGCAGTACTTC. Protein product: CASSLGARGYEQYF.

This chain connects TRBV12-5 to TRBJ1-2; 9 nucleotides align to TRBD1. CDR3 length equals 16 residues. V dropped 1 base and J dropped 3; count of bases not matched to a gene: 6. Per germline, CDR1 LGHNT and CDR2 FRNRAP. This CDR3 is CASGLAGTGPDYGYTF. DNA of the CDR3: TGTGCTAGTGGTTTGGCCGGGACAGGGCCCGACTATGGCTACACCTTC. Variable domain in full (rest from reference TRBV12-5 and TRBJ1-2): DARVTQTPRHKVTEMGQEVTMRCQPILGHNTVFWYRQTMMQGLELLAYFRNRAPLDDSGMPKDRFSAEMPDATLATLKIQPSEPRDSAVYFCASGLAGTGPDYGYTFGSGTRLTVV.

The chain couples TRBV4-2 to TRBJ2-6, with D possibly being TRBD1 (6 bases). The CDR3 is made up of 17 amino acids. Trimming removed 5 bases from V and 0 bases from J, with 14 bases in between. Germline-derived CDR1 and CDR2 are LGHNA and YNFKEQ. The CDR3 protein is CASSNQGLTSGANVLTF. CDR3 in DNA: TGTGCCAGCAGCAACCAGGGGTTAACCTCTGGGGCCAACGTCCTGACTTTC.